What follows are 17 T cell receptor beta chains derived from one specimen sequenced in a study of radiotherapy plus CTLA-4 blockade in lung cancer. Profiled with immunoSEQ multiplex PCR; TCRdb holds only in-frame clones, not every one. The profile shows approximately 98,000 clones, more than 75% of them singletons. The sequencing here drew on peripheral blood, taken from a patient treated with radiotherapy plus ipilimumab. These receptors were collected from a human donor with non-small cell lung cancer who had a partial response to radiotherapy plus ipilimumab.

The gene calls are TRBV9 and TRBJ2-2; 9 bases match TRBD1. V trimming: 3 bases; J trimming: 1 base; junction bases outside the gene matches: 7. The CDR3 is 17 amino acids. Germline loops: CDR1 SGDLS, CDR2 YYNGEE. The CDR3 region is CASSGPQGAGNTGELFF. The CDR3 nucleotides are TGTGCCAGCAGCGGACCACAGGGGGCCGGGAACACCGGGGAGCTGTTTTTT.

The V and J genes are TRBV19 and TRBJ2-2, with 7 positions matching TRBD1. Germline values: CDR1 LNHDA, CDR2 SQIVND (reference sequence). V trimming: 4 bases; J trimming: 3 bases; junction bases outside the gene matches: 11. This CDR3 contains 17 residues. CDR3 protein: CASSTSTGWRHTGELFF. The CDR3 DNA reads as TGTGCCAGTAGTACCTCGACAGGGTGGAGGCACACCGGGGAGCTGTTTTTT.

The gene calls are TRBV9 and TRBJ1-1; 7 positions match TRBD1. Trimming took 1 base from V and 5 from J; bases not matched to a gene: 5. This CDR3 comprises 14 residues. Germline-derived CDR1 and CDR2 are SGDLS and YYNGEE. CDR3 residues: CASSVSGGSTEAFF. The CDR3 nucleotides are TGTGCCAGCAGCGTATCAGGGGGTTCGACTGAAGCTTTCTTT.

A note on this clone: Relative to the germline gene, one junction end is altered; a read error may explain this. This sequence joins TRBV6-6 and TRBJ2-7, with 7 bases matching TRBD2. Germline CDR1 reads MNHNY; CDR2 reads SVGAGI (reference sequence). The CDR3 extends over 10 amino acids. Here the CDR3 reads CASSSGRATF. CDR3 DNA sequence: TGTGCCAGCAGCTCGGGGAGGGCCACGTTC.

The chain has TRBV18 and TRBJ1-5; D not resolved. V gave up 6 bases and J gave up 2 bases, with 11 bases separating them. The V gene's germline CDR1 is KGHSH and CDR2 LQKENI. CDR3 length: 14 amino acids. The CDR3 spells CASSTNLGNQPQHF. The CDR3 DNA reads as TGTGCCAGCTCTACAAATCTCGGCAATCAGCCCCAGCATTTT.

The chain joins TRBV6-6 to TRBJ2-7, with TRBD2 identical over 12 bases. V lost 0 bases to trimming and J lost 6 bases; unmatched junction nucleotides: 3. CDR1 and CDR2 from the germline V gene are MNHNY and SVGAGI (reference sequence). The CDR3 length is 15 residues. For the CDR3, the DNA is TGTGCCAGCAGTTACTCGACTAGCGGGAGATTCGAGCAGTACTTC. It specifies CASSYSTSGRFEQYF.

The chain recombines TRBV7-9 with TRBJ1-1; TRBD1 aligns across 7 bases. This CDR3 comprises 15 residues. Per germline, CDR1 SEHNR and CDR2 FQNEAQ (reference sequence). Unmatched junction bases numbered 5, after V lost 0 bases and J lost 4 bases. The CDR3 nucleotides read TGTGCCAGCAGCTTAGCTGCAGGGGGAGGCACTGAAGCTTTCTTT. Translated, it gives CASSLAAGGGTEAFF.

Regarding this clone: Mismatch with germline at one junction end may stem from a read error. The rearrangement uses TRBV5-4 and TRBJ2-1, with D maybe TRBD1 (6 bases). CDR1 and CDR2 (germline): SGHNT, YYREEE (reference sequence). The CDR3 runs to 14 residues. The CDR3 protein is CTSSPGVGNSEQFF. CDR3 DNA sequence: TGTACCAGCAGCCCAGGGGTTGGTAATAGTGAGCAGTTCTTC.

The DNA for the CDR3 is TGTGCCACCAGCAGAGAGGGGGGACGAGCTGCTCAGCCCCAGCATTTT. Its translation: CATSREGGRAAQPQHF. V is TRBV15 and J is TRBJ1-5, with D possibly TRBD1 on 5 matching bases. The ends were cut back, 0 bases at V and 6 bases at J, with 15 bases in the middle. The CDR3 is 16 amino acids. Germline values: CDR1 LNHNV, CDR2 YYDKDF (reference sequence).

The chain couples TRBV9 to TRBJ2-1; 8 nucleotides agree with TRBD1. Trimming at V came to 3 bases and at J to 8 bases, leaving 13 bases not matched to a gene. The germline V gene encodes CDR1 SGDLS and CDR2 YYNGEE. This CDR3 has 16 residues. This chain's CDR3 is CASSARQGMGSDEQFF. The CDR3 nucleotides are TGTGCCAGCAGCGCCCGACAGGGGATGGGTAGTGATGAGCAGTTCTTC.

CDR3 amino acids: CASSLVRSQPQHF. The CDR3 coding sequence is TGTGCCAGCAGTTTAGTCCGTAGCCAGCCCCAGCATTTT. The chain uses TRBV27 and TRBJ1-5, with unresolved D. The V and J ends lost 2 bases and 7 bases respectively, with 9 bases between them. This CDR3 region has 13 residues. Germline CDR1 is MNHEY and CDR2 is SMNVEV (reference sequence).

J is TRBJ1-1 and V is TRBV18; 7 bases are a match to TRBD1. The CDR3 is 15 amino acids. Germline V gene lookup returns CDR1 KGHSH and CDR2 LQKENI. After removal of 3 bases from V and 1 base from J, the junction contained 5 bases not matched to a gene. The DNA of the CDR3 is TGTGCCAGCTCACCCAAGTCAGGGGGGAACACTGAAGCTTTCTTT. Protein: CASSPKSGGNTEAFF.

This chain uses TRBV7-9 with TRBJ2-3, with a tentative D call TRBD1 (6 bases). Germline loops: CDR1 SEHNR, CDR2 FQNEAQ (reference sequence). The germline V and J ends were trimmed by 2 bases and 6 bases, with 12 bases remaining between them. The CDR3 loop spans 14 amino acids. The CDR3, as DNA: TGTGCCAGCAGCTTAAGCAGGGGAGCGGATACGCAGTATTTT. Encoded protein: CASSLSRGADTQYF.

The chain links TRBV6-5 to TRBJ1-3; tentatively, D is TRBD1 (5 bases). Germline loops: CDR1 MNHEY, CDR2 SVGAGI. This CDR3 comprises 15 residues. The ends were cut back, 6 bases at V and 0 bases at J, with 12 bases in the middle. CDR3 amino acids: CASSRQLISGNTIYF. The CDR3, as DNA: TGTGCCAGCAGCCGACAGTTGATCTCTGGAAACACCATATATTTT.

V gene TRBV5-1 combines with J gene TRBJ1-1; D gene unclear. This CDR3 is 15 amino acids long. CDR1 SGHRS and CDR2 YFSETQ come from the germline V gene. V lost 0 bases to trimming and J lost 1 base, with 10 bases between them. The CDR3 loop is CASSLAEARNTEAFF. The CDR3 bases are TGCGCCAGCAGCTTGGCAGAGGCGAGGAACACTGAAGCTTTCTTT.

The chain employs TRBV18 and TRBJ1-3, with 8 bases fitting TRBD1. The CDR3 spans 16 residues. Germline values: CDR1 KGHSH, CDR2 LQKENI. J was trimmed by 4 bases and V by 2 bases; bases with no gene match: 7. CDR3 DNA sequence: TGTGCCAGCTCACCAGGGACAGGTACCTCCGGAAACACCATATATTTT. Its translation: CASSPGTGTSGNTIYF.

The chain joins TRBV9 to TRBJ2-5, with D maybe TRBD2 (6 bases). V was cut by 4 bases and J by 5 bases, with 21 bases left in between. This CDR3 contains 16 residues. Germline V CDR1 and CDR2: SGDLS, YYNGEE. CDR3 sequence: CASSSSLGGEGETQYF. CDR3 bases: TGTGCCAGCAGCTCATCCCTGGGGGGAGAGGGGGAGACCCAGTACTTC.